This passage covers 17 T cell receptor beta chains from one sample sequenced in a study of PD-1 blockade in mismatch repair-deficient tumors. Repertoires were generated with immunoSEQ multiplex PCR, while TCRdb's copy carries only in-frame clones and drops some. The sample consists of about 68,000 clones, about 72% of them appearing once. The sequences come from peripheral blood, collected 2 weeks after starting pembrolizumab. These receptors were taken from an adult with mismatch repair-deficient cancer.

This chain connects TRBV7-8 to TRBJ1-1, with unresolved D. V lost 2 bases to trimming and J lost 0 bases, with 16 bases between them. Looked up from germline, CDR1 is SGHVS and CDR2 is FQNEAQ. CDR3 length: 17 residues. CDR3 bases: TGTGCCAGCAGCTTAACGTCGGCAGTAGGTTTGAACACTGAAGCTTTCTTT. Protein: CASSLTSAVGLNTEAFF. Full variable domain (missing parts from reference TRBV7-8 and TRBJ1-1): GAGVSQSPRYKVAKRGQDVALRCDPISGHVSLFWYQQALGQGPEFLTYFQNEAQLDKSGLPSDRFFAERPEGSVSTLKIQRTQQEDSAVYLCASSLTSAVGLNTEAFFGQGTRLTVV.

The genes are TRBV4-3 and TRBJ1-2; D uncertain. This CDR3 comprises 15 residues. V was pared by 4 bases and J by 2 bases, with 14 bases between. Germline V CDR1 and CDR2: LGHNA, YSLEER. The CDR3 DNA reads as TGCGCCAGCAGCCCTTCGGAAGAGAGGAACTATGGCTACACCTTC. Translating gives CASSPSEERNYGYTF.

The chain uses TRBV18 and TRBJ2-2, with D possibly matching TRBD2 (6 bases). Between the trimmed V and J ends, which lost 3 bases and 6 bases, there was a span of 23 bases. Germline V gene sequence: CDR1 KGHSH, CDR2 LQKENI. The CDR3 contains 18 residues. The CDR3 protein is CASSPFSRQGGSAGELFF. The DNA for the CDR3 is TGTGCCAGCTCACCGTTCTCCCGCCAGGGAGGTTCGGCCGGGGAGCTGTTTTTT.

The table lists this clone with a few counts. The chain has TRBV2 and TRBJ1-2; D unclear. The CDR3 has 14 residues. With 7 bases removed from V and 7 bases from J, the gap between germline ends came to 19 bases. Germline-derived CDR1 and CDR2 are SNHLY and FYNNEI. The CDR3 reads CASNLDLGSPGYTF. The CDR3 DNA reads TGTGCCAGCAACTTGGACCTAGGGTCTCCTGGCTACACCTTC. The variable domain in full, completed from reference TRBV2 and TRBJ1-2, reads EPEVTQTPSHQVTQMGQEVILRCVPISNHLYFYWYRQILGQKVEFLVSFYNNEISEKSEIFDDQFSVERPDGSNFTLKIRSTKLEDSAMYFCASNLDLGSPGYTFGSGTRLTVV.

This clone has at least ten counts. The J gene is TRBJ2-1, the V gene TRBV30; 10 bases are shared with TRBD1. The CDR3 contains 18 residues. V lost 0 bases to trimming and J lost 7 bases; unmatched junction nucleotides: 15. Germline V gene data show CDR1 as GTSNPN and CDR2 as SVGIG (reference sequence). As DNA, the CDR3 is TGTGCCTGGAGTGTACGGGAGTTTGGGGGACAGGGGAATAATGAGCAGTTCTTC. Translated: CAWSVREFGGQGNNEQFF. The whole variable domain, remainder taken from reference TRBV30 and TRBJ2-1, is SQTIHQWPATLVQPVGSPLSLECTVEGTSNPNLYWYRQAAGRGLQLLFYSVGIGQISSEVPQNLSASRPQDRQFILSSKKLLLSDSGFYLCAWSVREFGGQGNNEQFFGPGTRLTVL.

The rearrangement links TRBV19 to TRBJ1-2; unclear D gene. V was cut by 2 bases and J by 1 base, with 8 bases left in between. Germline loops: CDR1 LNHDA, CDR2 SQIVND (reference sequence). This CDR3 is built from 14 residues. The CDR3 reads CASSINGDNYGYTF. The CDR3 DNA follows: TGTGCCAGTAGTATAAATGGGGATAACTATGGCTACACCTTC.

This clone was counted a single time. This chain links TRBV10-1 with TRBJ2-7; D is tentatively TRBD1 or TRBD2 (5 bases each). Germline-derived CDR1 and CDR2 are WNHNN and SYGVQD (reference sequence). Trimming took off 6 bases at V and 6 bases at J, with 18 bases between the two ends. The CDR3 has 14 amino acids. Here the CDR3 reads CASSAGTASGEQYF. The CDR3 nucleotides read TGCGCCAGCAGCGCCGGGACGGCAAGTGGCGAGCAGTACTTC.

The chain links TRBV7-2 to TRBJ1-4, with TRBD1 identical over 9 bases. The CDR3 extends over 16 amino acids. Losses at the gene ends were 5 bases for V and 10 bases for J; bases not matched to a gene: 14. CDR1 is SGHTA and CDR2 is FQGNSA in the germline V gene. The CDR3 sequence: CASSRSGQGVLGKLFF. DNA for the CDR3: TGTGCCAGCAGCCGATCGGGACAGGGAGTCTTGGGAAAACTGTTTTTT.

V gene TRBV7-3 combines with J gene TRBJ2-1, with TRBD1 matching 9 bases. The CDR3 consists of 16 residues. Germline CDR1 is SGHTA and CDR2 is FQGTGA. Trimming took 5 bases from V and 7 from J; bases not matched to a gene: 12. The CDR3 DNA sequence: TGTGCCAGCAGCCTCGACCGGGGACAGGGCACAAATGAGCAGTTCTTC. Its translation: CASSLDRGQGTNEQFF.

The genes are TRBV11-3 and TRBJ1-5; TRBD1 matches 9 bases. V was clipped by 5 bases and J by 4 bases; unmatched bases: 3. CDR1 SGHNT and CDR2 YENEEA come from the germline V gene. The CDR3 covers 14 residues. CDR3 in DNA: TGTGCCAGCAGCAAAGGACAGGGGAATCAGCCCCAGCATTTT. It encodes CASSKGQGNQPQHF. The full variable domain, in which reference TRBV11-3 and TRBJ1-5 provide the parts outside the CDR3, is EAGVVQSPRYKIIEKKQPVAFWCNPISGHNTLYWYLQNLGQGPELLIRYENEEAVDDSQLPKDRFSAERLKGVDSTLKIQPAELGDSAVYLCASSKGQGNQPQHFGDGTRLSIL.

This clone occurred a few times. Germline is not matched at one junction end, which may reflect a read error. The CDR3 DNA reads as TGTGCCAGCAGTTTAGGGGAGACCAAGTACTTC. It yields the protein CASSLGETKYF. The J gene is TRBJ2-5, the V gene TRBV27; possibly TRBD2 for D (5 bases). The CDR3 runs to 11 residues. Germline CDR1 reads MNHEY; CDR2 reads SMNVEV (reference sequence).

The rearrangement joins TRBV5-1 to TRBJ1-2; no clear D. Germline CDR1 SGHRS, CDR2 YFSETQ. CDR3 size: 14 residues. V was trimmed by 3 bases and J by 5 bases, leaving 14 bases between them. The CDR3, as DNA: TGCGCCAGCAGCTCGGGCCAGGACTTTTATGGCTACACCTTC. Its protein product is CASSSGQDFYGYTF.

The V and J genes are TRBV6-1 and TRBJ2-1; no reliable D call. The germline V gene encodes CDR1 MNHNS and CDR2 SASEGT. The CDR3 runs 11 residues. Trimming left V 11 bases short and J 3 bases short, with 8 bases between. The CDR3 sequence is CAYLDYNEQFF. CDR3 nucleotide sequence: TGTGCCTATTTGGACTACAATGAGCAGTTCTTC.

Here the CDR3 reads CASSNYRGHGYTF. Written as DNA, the CDR3 is TGTGCCAGCAGCAACTACAGGGGGCATGGCTACACCTTC. V usage is TRBV7-2 and J usage is TRBJ1-2; 9 bases map to TRBD1. Trimming at V came to 5 bases and at J to 6 bases, leaving 4 bases not matched to a gene. CDR1 is SGHTA, CDR2 FQGNSA, per germline. The CDR3 is made up of 13 amino acids.

The J gene is TRBJ1-3, the V gene TRBV25-1; D remains ambiguous. Trimming left V 0 bases short and J 2 bases short, with 11 bases between. Per germline, CDR1 MGHDK and CDR2 SYGVNS. The CDR3 spans 16 residues. CDR3 bases: TGTGCCAGCAGTGAATACCGGGGAATTGCTGGAAACACCATATATTTT. This sequence encodes CASSEYRGIAGNTIYF.

This chain links TRBV7-2 with TRBJ2-2; tentative D call: TRBD1 (6 bases). V was cut by 5 bases and J by 2 bases, with 12 bases left in between. Germline V gives CDR1 SGHTA, CDR2 FQGNSA. This CDR3 region has 15 residues. CDR3 coding DNA: TGTGCCAGCAGCCCCCGCAGGGGAAACACCGGGGAGCTGTTTTTT. Protein product: CASSPRRGNTGELFF.

The chain couples TRBV14 to TRBJ2-1; 8 bases fit TRBD1. V shed 3 bases, J shed 4 bases, and the junction held 8 bases outside the gene matches. CDR3 length: 16 residues. The germline V gene encodes CDR1 SGHDN and CDR2 FVKESK. CDR3 protein: CASSQYTGQVYNEQFF. CDR3 nucleotides: TGTGCCAGCAGCCAGTACACGGGACAGGTTTACAATGAGCAGTTCTTC.